The rows below give T cell receptor beta chains drawn from one sample of a study of T cell responses to AZD1222 COVID-19 vaccine. Clones were sequenced by immunoSEQ multiplex PCR, and TCRdb holds only the in-frame ones, with some missing. Of about 19,000 clones detected, roughly 80% appear once; the ten largest clones hold around 20%. The sequences come from peripheral blood, collected 28 days after the second AZD1222 dose. Receptors were obtained from an adult who received the AZD1222 COVID-19 vaccine. CDR3s leave out the opening cysteine and the closing phenylalanine or tryptophan.

V gene,CDR3 length,J gene,CDR3 protein
TRBV5-4,12,TRBJ2-3,ASSAPPRGDTQY
TRBV30,13,TRBJ1-1,AWIRGQIMNTEAF
TRBV30,10,TRBJ1-1,AWETGNTEAF
TRBV4-2,12,TRBJ2-2,ASSLDGVTGELF
TRBV2,11,TRBJ2-4,ASIRDTNNIQY
TRBV6-6,14,TRBJ1-6,ASSYSRGEEGSPLH
TRBV7-2,15,TRBJ2-7,ASSLGVLAGGSYEQY
TRBV13,14,TRBJ1-6,ASSLGPQGYNSPLH
TRBV27,11,TRBJ2-3,ASSLESTDTQY
TRBV7-2,12,TRBJ2-3,ASSFSLGTDTQY
TRBV5-1,13,TRBJ2-7,ASSLGVAGGDEQY
TRBV3-1/TRBV3-2,14,TRBJ1-3,ASSRSEGARGNTIY
TRBV7-7,13,TRBJ2-2,ASTGFSGQGGELF
TRBV6-2/TRBV6-3,13,TRBJ1-1,ASSPSPWMNTEAF
TRBV2,12,TRBJ1-2,ATTRGGFEYGYT
TRBV7-2,11,TRBJ1-1,ASSAQGNTEAF
TRBV27,13,TRBJ1-4,ASSLSTGGVEKLF
TRBV2,11,TRBJ2-7,ASIRDRAYEQY
TRBV2,10,TRBJ2-7,ASKGGAYEQY
TRBV27,14,TRBJ1-3,ASSGTGSPSGNTIY
TRBV4-3,12,TRBJ1-4,ASSLRSYNEKLF
TRBV19,13,TRBJ2-2,ASSMGRINTGELF
TRBV11-3,12,TRBJ2-1,ASSSGRSYNEQF
TRBV5-6,12,TRBJ2-7,ASSLVGQSYEQY
TRBV4-3,14,TRBJ2-7,ASSQDRKQSSYEQY
TRBV6-2/TRBV6-3,13,TRBJ2-3,ASSLYRGVSNTQY
TRBV4-2,13,TRBJ1-5,ASSQDGTENQPQH
TRBV29-1,14,TRBJ2-7,SVTGTASGPSYEQY
TRBV12-3/TRBV12-4,9,TRBJ1-2,ASSFLHGYT
TRBV15,14,TRBJ1-3,ATSSRQGSTGNTIY
TRBV14,12,TRBJ2-2,ASSQQISTGELF
TRBV7-8,15,TRBJ1-4,ASTLGRGRTMSEKLF